The 2 T cell receptor beta chains presented below share a single source sample, sequenced in a study of vaccination effects on CD4 cells after COVID-19. Profiling relied on immunoSEQ multiplex PCR, and the TCRdb table lists in-frame clones only, not all of them. The table lists tens of thousands of clones, more than 65% of them singletons. Their recognized antigens are unknown. Expansion with viral peptide pools was applied to antigen-specific CD4+ T cells by the ViraFEST assay prior to sequencing. When nine to ten days of culture had elapsed, CD4+ T cells were isolated. The person had a PCR-confirmed SARS-CoV-2 infection during March to December 2020. This specimen was CD4+ T cells from PBMCs cultured with HIV peptides, taken before COVID-19 vaccination. The subset: HIV-1 Nef peptide pool negative control/reference culture. These receptors came from a human donor who had a prior SARS-CoV-2 infection.

This clone was seen more than once but under ten times. The chain is built from TRBV4-3 and TRBJ2-3; tentatively, D is TRBD2 (6 bases). The germline gives CDR1 LGHNA, CDR2 YSLEER. CDR3 length equals 18 residues. The germline V and J ends were trimmed by 0 bases and 5 bases, with 21 bases remaining between them. CDR3 protein: CASSQDLSSARAGDTQYF. CDR3 bases: TGCGCCAGCAGCCAAGACCTATCTAGCGCCCGAGCGGGAGATACGCAGTATTTT.

V usage is TRBV11-3 and J usage is TRBJ2-2; D perhaps matches TRBD1 (6 bases). The V gene lost 2 bases and the J gene lost 9 bases, with 13 bases spanning the gap. Germline V gives CDR1 SGHNT, CDR2 YENEEA. This CDR3 has 14 residues. The CDR3 loop reads CASSLIRQGRELFF. CDR3 DNA sequence: TGTGCCAGCAGCTTAATTCGTCAGGGGCGGGAGCTGTTTTTT.